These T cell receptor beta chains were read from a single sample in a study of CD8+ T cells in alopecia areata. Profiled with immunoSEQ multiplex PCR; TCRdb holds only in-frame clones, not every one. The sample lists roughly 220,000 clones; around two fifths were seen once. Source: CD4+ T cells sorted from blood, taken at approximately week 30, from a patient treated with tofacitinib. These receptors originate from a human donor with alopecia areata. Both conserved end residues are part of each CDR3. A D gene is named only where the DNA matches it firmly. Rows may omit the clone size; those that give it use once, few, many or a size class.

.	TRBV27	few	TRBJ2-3	TGTGCCAGCAGTTCGACTAGCACAGATACGCAGTATTTT	CASSSTSTDTQYF
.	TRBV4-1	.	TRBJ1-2	TGCGCCAGCAGCCAAGTGATCCTTCGGGACTATGGCTACACCTTC	CASSQVILRDYGYTF
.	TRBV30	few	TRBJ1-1	TGTGCCTGGACCGGGAGAATGAACACTGAAGCTTTCTTT	CAWTGRMNTEAFF
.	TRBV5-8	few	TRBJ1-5	TGTGCCAGCAGCAACGGACACGGCAATCAGCCCCAGCATTTT	CASSNGHGNQPQHF
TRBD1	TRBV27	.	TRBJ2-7	TGTGCCAGCAGTTTATCGGGACAGGGAGGTACCTACGAGCAGTACTTC	CASSLSGQGGTYEQYF
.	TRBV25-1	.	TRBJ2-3	TGTGCCAGCAGTGCCACAGGGCCAGATACGCAGTATTTT	CASSATGPDTQYF
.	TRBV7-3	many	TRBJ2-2	TGTGCCAGCAGCTTATTACGGGTGGGGACCGGGGAGCTGTTTTTT	CASSLLRVGTGELFF
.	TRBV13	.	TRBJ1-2	TGTGCCAGCAGCTTAGTCCCTTTGTGGGCAGGGAGAGATGGCTACACCTTC	CASSLVPLWAGRDGYTF
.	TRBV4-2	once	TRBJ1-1	TGTGCCAGCAGCAAAGCTCCGGACGGAGGATCCGCTTTCTTT	CASSKAPDGGSAFF
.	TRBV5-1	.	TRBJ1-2	TGCGCCAGCAGCCCGAGAAGGAGCGGGGCGGGCTATGGCTACACCTTC	CASSPRRSGAGYGYTF
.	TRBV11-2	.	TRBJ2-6	TGTGCCAGCAGCTTACCAGGGCCCAACGTCCTGACTTTC	CASSLPGPNVLTF
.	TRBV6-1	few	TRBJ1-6	TGTGCCAGCAGTGAAGTGGGCGGCGGGAATTCACCCCTCCACTTT	CASSEVGGGNSPLHF
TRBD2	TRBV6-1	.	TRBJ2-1	TGTGCCAGCAGCCCGGGACTAGCGGGGTACAATGAGCAGTTCTTC	CASSPGLAGYNEQFF
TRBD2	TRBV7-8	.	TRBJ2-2	TGTGCCAGCAGCGCCTCCCGGGGACTAGCGGCTAACACCGGGGAGCTGTTTTTT	CASSASRGLAANTGELFF
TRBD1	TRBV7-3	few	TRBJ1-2	TGTGCCAGCAGCCTTACCTCGGAGGGGGCGAAATCGAATGGCTACACCTTC	CASSLTSEGAKSNGYTF
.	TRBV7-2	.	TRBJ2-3	TGTGCCAGCAGCCACCCGATCGGGGCAGGAAGCACAGATACGCAGTATTTT	CASSHPIGAGSTDTQYF
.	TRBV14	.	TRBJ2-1	TGTGCCAGCGATTCTGGTGTTGGCAATGAGCAGTTCTTC	CASDSGVGNEQFF
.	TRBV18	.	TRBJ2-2	TGTGCCAGCCAGGGGCCGAACACCGGGGAGCTGTTTTTT	CASQGPNTGELFF
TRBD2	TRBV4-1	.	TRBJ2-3	TGCGCCAGCAGCCAAGTTAGCGGGAGCACAGATACGCAGTATTTT	CASSQVSGSTDTQYF
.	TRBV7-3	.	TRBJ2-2	TGTGCCAGCAGCTTAGGCAGGGGGGAAAAGGAGCTGTTTTTT	CASSLGRGEKELFF
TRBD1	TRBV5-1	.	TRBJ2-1	TGCGCCAGCAGCTTGACGTCGGGACAGGGATACAATGAGCAGTTCTTC	CASSLTSGQGYNEQFF
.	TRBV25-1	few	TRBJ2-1	TGTGCCAGCAGTGAACGGGAGCAGTTCTTC	CASSEREQFF
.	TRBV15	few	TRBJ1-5	TGTGCCACCAGCACCTCTTGGTCCCCGGGCAATCAGCCCCAGCATTTT	CATSTSWSPGNQPQHF
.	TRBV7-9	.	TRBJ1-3	TGTGCCAGCAGCCCGTCGAGCACAGGAAACACCATATATTTT	CASSPSSTGNTIYF
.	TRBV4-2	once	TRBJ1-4	TGTGCCAGCAGCCAAGCAGGGAATACTAATGAAAAACTGTTTTTT	CASSQAGNTNEKLFF
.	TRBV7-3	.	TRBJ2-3	TGTGCCAGCTCCAGCACAGATACGCAGTATTTT	CASSSTDTQYF
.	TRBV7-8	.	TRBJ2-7	TGTGCCAGCAGCCCCACGAGCGACGAGCAGTACTTC	CASSPTSDEQYF
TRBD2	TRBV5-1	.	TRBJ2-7	TGCGCCAGCAGCTTTAGACTAGCGGGAGAGTCGTACGAGCAGTACTTC	CASSFRLAGESYEQYF
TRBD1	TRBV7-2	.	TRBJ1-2	TGTGCCAGCAGCTTATCGTTCTACCCGACAGGGACAAACTATGGCTACACCTTC	CASSLSFYPTGTNYGYTF
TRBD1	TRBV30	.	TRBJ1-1	TGTGCCTGGAGTGTACTCGACAGGGCCGCTTTCTTT	CAWSVLDRAAFF
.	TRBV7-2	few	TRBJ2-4	TGTGCCAGCAGCTTAGGGGGCAGCAACATTCAGTACTTC	CASSLGGSNIQYF
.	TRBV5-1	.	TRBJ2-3	TGCGCCAGCAGCGCAGGACAGAGTGCTAGCACAGATACGCAGTATTTT	CASSAGQSASTDTQYF
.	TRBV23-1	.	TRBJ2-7	TGCGCCAGCAGTCAATCCCTCGACTTATCCACCTCCTACGAGCAGTACTTC	CASSQSLDLSTSYEQYF
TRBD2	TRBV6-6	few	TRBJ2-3	TGTGCCAGCAGTAGACGGGACTATCTTACAGATACGCAGTATTTT	CASSRRDYLTDTQYF
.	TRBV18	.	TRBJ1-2	TGTGCCAGCTCAGGGTATGGCTACACCTTC	CASSGYGYTF
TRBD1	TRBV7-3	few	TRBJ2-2	TGTGCCAGCAGCTTAACTGGACAGGGCCGAAACACCGGGGAGCTGTTTTTT	CASSLTGQGRNTGELFF